The subject of this entry is one TCR beta chain. The target antigen is unknown. The CDR3 contains 15 residues. From germline, CDR1 is MNHEY and CDR2 SVGAGI. V gave up 6 bases and J gave up 8 bases; unmatched junction bases: 10. This entry is derived from a study of vaccination effects on CD4 cells after COVID-19. With the ViraFEST assay, the study expanded antigen-specific CD4+ T cells using viral peptide pools, then sequenced them. The culture ran for about 11 days, and then CD4+ T cells were isolated. The person had PCR-confirmed SARS-CoV-2 infection between March and December 2020. Using immunoSEQ multiplex PCR, the repertoire was profiled, and TCRdb retains in-frame clones only, with some absent. The sample lists 70,000 or so clones, 73% occurring once.

The chain couples TRBV6-5 to TRBJ1-6, with 7 bases lining up with TRBD1. The sequenced sample was CD4+ T cells from PBMCs cultured with HIV peptides, obtained before COVID-19 vaccination. As to subset: HIV-1 Nef peptide pool negative control/reference culture. This clonotype originated in a human donor who had a prior SARS-CoV-2 infection. CDR3 nucleotide sequence: TGTGCCAGCAGACCCGGGACAGTTCTATATTCACCCCTCCACTTT. It encodes CASRPGTVLYSPLHF.